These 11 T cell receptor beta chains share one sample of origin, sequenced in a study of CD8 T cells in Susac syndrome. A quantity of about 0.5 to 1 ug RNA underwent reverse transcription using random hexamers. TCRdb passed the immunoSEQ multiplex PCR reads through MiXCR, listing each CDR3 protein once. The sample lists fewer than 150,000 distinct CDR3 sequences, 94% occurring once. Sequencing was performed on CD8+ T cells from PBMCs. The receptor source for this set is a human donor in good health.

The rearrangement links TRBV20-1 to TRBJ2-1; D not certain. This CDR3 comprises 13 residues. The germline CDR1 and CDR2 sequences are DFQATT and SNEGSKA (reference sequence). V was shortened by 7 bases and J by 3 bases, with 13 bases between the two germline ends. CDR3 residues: CSGQTPLYNEQFF. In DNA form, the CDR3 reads TGCAGTGGACAAACTCCACTCTACAATGAGCAGTTCTTC.

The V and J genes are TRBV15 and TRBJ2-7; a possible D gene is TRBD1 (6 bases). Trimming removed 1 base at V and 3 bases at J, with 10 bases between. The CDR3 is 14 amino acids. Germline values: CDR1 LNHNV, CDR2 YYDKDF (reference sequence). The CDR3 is CATSRGQVYYEQYF. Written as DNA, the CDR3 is TGTGCCACCAGCAGAGGACAGGTCTACTACGAGCAGTACTTC.

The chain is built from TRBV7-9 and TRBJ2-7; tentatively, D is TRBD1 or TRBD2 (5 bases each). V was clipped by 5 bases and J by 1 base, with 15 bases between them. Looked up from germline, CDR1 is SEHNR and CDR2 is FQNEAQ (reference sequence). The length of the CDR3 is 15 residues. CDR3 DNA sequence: TGTGCCAGCAGCCCTCCCGGGACGGTGTCCTACGAGCAGTACTTC. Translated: CASSPPGTVSYEQYF.

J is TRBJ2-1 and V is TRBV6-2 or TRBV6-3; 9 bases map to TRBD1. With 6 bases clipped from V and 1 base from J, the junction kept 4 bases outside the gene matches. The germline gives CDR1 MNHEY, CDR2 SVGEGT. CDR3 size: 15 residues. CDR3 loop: CASSDDRGSYNEQFF. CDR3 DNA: TGTGCCAGCAGCGACGACAGGGGGTCCTACAATGAGCAGTTCTTC.

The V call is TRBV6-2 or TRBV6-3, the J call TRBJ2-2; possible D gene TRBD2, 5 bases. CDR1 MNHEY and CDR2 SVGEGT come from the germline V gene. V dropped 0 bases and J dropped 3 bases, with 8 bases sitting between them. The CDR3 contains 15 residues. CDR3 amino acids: CASSYSPGYTGELFF. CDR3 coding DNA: TGTGCCAGCAGTTACTCGCCGGGGTACACCGGGGAGCTGTTTTTT.

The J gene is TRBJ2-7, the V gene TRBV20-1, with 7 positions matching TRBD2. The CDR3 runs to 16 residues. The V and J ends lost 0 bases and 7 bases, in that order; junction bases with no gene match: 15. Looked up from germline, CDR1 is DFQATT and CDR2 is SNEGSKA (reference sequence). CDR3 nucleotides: TGCAGTGCTAGAGAAGGGTGGGGGAGGGCCTTGGAAGAGCAGTACTTC. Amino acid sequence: CSAREGWGRALEEQYF.

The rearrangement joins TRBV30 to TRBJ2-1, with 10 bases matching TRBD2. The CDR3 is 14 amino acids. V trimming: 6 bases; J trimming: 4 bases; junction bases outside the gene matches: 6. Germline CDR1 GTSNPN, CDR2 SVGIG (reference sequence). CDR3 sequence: CACNLAGGYNEQFF. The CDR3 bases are TGTGCCTGCAATTTAGCGGGAGGATACAATGAGCAGTTCTTC.

The CDR3 sequence is CASSTDSGEQFF. CDR3 DNA: TGTGCCAGCAGCACCGATTCGGGTGAGCAGTTCTTC. This chain links TRBV9 with TRBJ2-1; D remains unclear. Germline V lookup: CDR1 SGDLS, CDR2 YYNGEE. V gave up 4 bases and J gave up 9 bases, with 11 bases separating them. The CDR3 spans 12 residues.

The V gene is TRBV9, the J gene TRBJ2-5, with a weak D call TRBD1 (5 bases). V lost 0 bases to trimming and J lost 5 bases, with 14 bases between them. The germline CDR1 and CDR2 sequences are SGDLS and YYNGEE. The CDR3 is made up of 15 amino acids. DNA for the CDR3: TGTGCCAGCAGCGTAGAGCAGGGTGGAGCGGAGACCCAGTACTTC. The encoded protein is CASSVEQGGAETQYF.

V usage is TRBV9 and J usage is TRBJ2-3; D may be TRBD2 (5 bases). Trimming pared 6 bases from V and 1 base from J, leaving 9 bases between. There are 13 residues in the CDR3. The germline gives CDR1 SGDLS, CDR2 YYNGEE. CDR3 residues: CASNEGGTDTQYF. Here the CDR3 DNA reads TGTGCCAGCAACGAGGGTGGCACAGATACGCAGTATTTT.

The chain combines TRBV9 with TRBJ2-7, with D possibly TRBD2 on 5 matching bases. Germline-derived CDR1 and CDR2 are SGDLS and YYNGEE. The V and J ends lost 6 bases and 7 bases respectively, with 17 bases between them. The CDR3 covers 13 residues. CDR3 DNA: TGTGCCAGCAATATAGGGTTGCGGAGGGAGCAGTACTTC. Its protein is CASNIGLRREQYF.